This T cell receptor beta chain stems from a study of blood T cells in healthy people across ages (dated by TCRdb to between 2014 and 2017). About the study as a whole: In model experiments, template switching captured about one uniquely barcoded TCR beta cDNA molecule for every two T cells. Age-related changes in TCR beta repertoire diversity were measured in the study by deep sequencing normalized with unique cDNA molecular identifiers. Donors were grouped into four age groups: young (average about 15 years), middle-aged (about 40), aged (62) and long-lived (over 80). Donors of different ages were randomly distributed across sequencing lanes to avoid experimental bias. For two donors (one aged 18 to 30 and one aged 80 or older), the study analyzed two additional independent replicas of 1 million unique cDNA reads from the same blood draw.

Of note for this clonotype: Its antigen is currently not known. At one of its ends the junction is not consistent with the germline gene, which may arise from a read error.

Systemically healthy Caucasian individuals from Russia, around 38 in total and aged about 6 to 100 years, were included as donors. Each donor gave 8 to 10 milliliters of peripheral blood, drawn into EDTA-treated Vacutainer tubes. Ficoll-Paque density-gradient centrifugation was used to isolate PBMCs, with at least 6.5 million per sample. Total RNA was extracted from PBMCs with Trizol reagent, with at least 6 micrograms obtained per sample. The percentages of naive CD45RAhigh/CD27high T cells were determined by flow cytometry on a PBMC aliquot from every donor. Reading the germline V gene gives CDR1 SQVTM and CDR2 ANQGSEA. Its CDR3 holds 12 amino acids, cysteine through phenylalanine. The kept DNA is CDR3 alone, 36 bases in frame from the first base. Broader findings and caveats from the paper: Compared with the aged group, more naive CD4+ T cells, fewer expanded clones and increased TCR diversity were shown by the long-lived group, suggesting age selection. Since profiling was done on bulk unsorted PBMCs, naive and antigen-experienced compartments could not be conclusively compared. Estimates of total diversity from one million sequenced T cells were regarded as lower bounds and underestimates. As age increased, observed TCR beta diversity per million T cells dropped in a roughly linear way, and a significant reduction was already evident by age 40. Observed TCR beta diversity correlated strongly with the percentage of naive T cells measured by flow cytometry. The CMV infection status of donors was not known, potentially confounding age-related changes in expanded clonotypes.

Library creation used 5' RACE. The sequencing machine was an Illumina HiSeq 2500. A second PCR of 7 to 11 cycles was performed with a sample-barcoded 5' primer and a J-beta primer mix. Each TCR beta cDNA molecule received a unique molecular identifier from a template-switch 5' adaptor carrying 12 random nucleotides. Each sample yielded at least 2.5 million CDR3-containing paired-end reads. First-strand cDNA synthesis was performed from all RNA using the Mint cDNA synthesis kit, with priming by a TRBC-specific oligonucleotide. All cDNA was treated with uracil-DNA glycosylase and then went through a first 18-cycle PCR with the universal primers M1SS and BC2_uni_R. The study's processing was this. For normalization, 1 million high-quality reads, each with a distinct molecular identifier, were randomly selected from each sample. Instead of being binned into consensus sequences, reads with shared molecular identifiers were discarded. MiTCR, with a Q25 quality threshold and the strictest error-elimination algorithm, was used for CDR3 identification, clonotype clustering and error correction. A nonparametric unseen species model using Euler transformation provided a lower-bound estimate of total TCR beta diversity. The raw public reads went through TCRdb reprocessing: fastp at Q25, MiXCR clone calling, in-frame beta chains kept. Rows are combined by CDR3 protein, so each entry shows the most common genes and DNA. These V and J calls originate from TCRdb's pipeline instead of the authors' own analysis. This sample is represented by hundreds of thousands of distinct CDR3 sequences; 53% of them were singletons. The ten largest clonotypes hold 41% of the sample.

Here the chain combines TRBV29-1 and TRBJ2-1, with no confident D gene call. This clonotype was obtained from an elderly man in good health. The sample comprised blood. CDR3 reads: CSFTPNGNKQFF. Here is the DNA: TGCAGCTTCACACCCAATGGCAATAAGCAGTTCTTC.